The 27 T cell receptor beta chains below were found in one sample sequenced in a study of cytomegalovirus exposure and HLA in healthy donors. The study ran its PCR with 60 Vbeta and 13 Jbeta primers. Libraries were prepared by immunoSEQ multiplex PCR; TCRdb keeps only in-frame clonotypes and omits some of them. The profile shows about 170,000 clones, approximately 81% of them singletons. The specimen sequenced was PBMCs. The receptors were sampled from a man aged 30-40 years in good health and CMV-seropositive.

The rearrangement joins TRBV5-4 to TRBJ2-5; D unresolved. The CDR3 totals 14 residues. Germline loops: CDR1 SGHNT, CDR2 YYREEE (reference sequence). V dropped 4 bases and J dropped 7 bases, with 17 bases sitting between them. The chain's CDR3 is CASSPLTQPGTQYF. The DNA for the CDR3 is TGTGCCAGCAGCCCCCTCACCCAACCCGGGACCCAGTACTTC. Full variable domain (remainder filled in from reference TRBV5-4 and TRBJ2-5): ETGVTQSPTHLIKTRGQQVTLRCSSQSGHNTVSWYQQALGQGPQFIFQYYREEENGRGNFPPRFSGLQFPNYSSELNVNALELDDSALYLCASSPLTQPGTQYFGPGTRLLVL.

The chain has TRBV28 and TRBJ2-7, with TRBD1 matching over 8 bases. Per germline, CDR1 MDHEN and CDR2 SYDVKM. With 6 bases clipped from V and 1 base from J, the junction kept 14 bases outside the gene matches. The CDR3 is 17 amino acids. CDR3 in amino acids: CASSRPSGQARSYEQYF. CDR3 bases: TGTGCCAGCAGCCGTCCCTCGGGACAGGCAAGGTCCTACGAGCAGTACTTC.

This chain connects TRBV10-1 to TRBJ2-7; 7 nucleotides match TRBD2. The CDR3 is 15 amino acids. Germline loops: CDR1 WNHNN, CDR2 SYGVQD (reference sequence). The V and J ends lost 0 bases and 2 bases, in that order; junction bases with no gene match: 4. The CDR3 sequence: CASSESSGLPYEQYF. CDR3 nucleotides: TGCGCCAGCAGTGAGTCTAGCGGGCTACCCTACGAGCAGTACTTC.

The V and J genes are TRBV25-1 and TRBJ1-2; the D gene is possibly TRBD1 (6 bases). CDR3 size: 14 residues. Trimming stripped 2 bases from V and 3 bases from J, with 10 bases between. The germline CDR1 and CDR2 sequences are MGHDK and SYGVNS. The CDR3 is CASSEQQGDYGYTF. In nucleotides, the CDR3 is TGTGCCAGCAGTGAACAACAGGGAGACTATGGCTACACCTTC.

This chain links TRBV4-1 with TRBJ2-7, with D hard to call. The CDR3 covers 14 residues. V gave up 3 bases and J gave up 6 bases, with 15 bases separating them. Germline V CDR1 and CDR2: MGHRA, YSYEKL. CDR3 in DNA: TGCGCCAGCAGCCATTTGGTAGTGTATGGCGAGCAGTACTTC. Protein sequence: CASSHLVVYGEQYF.

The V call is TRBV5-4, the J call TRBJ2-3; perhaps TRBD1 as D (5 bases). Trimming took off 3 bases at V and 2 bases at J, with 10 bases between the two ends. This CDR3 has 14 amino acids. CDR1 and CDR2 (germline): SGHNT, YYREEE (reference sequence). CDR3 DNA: TGTGCCAGCAGCTGGGGCAGGGCCACAGATACGCAGTATTTT. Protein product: CASSWGRATDTQYF.

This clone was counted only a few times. The CDR3 loop is CASRQGGMNTEAFF. The CDR3 DNA sequence: TGTGCCAGTAGGCAGGGGGGAATGAACACTGAAGCTTTCTTT. The chain joins TRBV19 to TRBJ1-1; 7 nucleotides line up with TRBD1. Germline values: CDR1 LNHDA, CDR2 SQIVND (reference sequence). J lost 0 bases, V lost 6 bases, and 4 bases had no gene match. The CDR3 runs 14 residues.

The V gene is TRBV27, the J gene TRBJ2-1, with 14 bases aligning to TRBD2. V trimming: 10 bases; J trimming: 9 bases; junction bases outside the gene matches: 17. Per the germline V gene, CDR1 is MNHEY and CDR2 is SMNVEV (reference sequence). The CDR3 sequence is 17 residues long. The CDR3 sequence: CATKGGTSGRGVSEQFF. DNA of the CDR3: TGTGCCACCAAGGGCGGGACTAGCGGGAGAGGCGTCAGTGAGCAGTTCTTC.

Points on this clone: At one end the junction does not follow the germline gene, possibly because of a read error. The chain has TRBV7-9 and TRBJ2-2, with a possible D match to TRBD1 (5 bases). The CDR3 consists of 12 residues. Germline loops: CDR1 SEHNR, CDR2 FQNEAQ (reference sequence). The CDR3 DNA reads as TGTTCCAGCAGCTCTGCAGGGATGGTGCTGTTTTTT. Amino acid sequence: CSSSSAGMVLFF. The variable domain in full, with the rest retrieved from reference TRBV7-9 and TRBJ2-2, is DTGVSQNPRHKITKRGQNVTFRCDPISEHNRLYWYRQTLGQGPEFLTYFQNEAQLEKSRLLSDRFSAERPKGSFSTLEIQRTEQGDSAMYLCSSSSAGMVLFFGEGSRLTVL.

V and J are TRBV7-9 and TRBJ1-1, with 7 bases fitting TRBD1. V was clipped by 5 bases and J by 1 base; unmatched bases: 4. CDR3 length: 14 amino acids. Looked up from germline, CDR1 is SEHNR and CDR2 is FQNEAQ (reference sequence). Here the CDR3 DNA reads TGTGCCAGCAGCCCTGACAGGGAGAACACTGAAGCTTTCTTT. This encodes CASSPDRENTEAFF.

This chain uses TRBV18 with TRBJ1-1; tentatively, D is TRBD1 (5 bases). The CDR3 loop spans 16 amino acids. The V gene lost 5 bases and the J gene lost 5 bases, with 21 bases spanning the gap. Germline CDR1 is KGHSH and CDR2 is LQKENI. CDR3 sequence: CASSANTGGEGTEAFF. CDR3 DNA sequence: TGTGCCAGCTCAGCGAACACCGGGGGGGAAGGGACTGAAGCTTTCTTT.

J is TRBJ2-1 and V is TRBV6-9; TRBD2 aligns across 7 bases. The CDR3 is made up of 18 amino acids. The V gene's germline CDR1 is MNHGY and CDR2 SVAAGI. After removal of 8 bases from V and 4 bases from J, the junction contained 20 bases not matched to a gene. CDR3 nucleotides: TGTGCCAGCCTTTTAGCTGGTCCTCCTAGCGGCAAATACAATGAGCAGTTCTTC. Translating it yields CASLLAGPPSGKYNEQFF.

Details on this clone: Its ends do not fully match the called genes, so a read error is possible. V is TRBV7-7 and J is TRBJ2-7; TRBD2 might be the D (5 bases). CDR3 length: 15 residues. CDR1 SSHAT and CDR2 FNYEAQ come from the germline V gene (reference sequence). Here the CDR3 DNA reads TGTGCTAGCAGCTTAAGGGAGTCCCCCACCTACGAGCAGTACTTC. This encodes CASSLRESPTYEQYF.

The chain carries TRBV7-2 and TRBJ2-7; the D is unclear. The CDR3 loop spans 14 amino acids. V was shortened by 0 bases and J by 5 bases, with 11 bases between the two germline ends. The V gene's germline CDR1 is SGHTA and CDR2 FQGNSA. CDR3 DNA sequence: TGTGCCAGCAGCTTAGCCGGTCGGGTTGACGAGCAGTACTTC. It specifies CASSLAGRVDEQYF.

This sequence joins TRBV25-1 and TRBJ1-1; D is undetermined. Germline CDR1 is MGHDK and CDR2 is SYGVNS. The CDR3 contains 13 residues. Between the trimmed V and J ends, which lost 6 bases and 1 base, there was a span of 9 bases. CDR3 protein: CASSRDTNTEAFF. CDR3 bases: TGTGCCAGCAGCCGAGACACGAACACTGAAGCTTTCTTT.

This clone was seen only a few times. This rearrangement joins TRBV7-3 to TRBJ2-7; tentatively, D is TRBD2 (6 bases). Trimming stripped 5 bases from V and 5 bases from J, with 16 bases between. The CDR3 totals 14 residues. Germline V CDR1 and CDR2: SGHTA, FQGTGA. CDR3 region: CASSPRGGVHEQYF. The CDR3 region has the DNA TGTGCCAGCAGCCCTCGGGGAGGAGTCCACGAGCAGTACTTC.

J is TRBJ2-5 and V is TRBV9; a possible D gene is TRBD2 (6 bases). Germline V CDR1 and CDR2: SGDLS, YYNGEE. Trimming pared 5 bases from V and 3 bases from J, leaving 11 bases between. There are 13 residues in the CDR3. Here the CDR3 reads CASSSGLKETQYF. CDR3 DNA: TGTGCCAGCAGTAGCGGTTTGAAAGAGACCCAGTACTTC.

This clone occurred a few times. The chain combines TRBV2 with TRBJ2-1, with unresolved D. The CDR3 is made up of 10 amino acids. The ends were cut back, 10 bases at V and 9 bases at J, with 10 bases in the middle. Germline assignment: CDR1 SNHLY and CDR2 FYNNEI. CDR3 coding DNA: TGTGCCATCAAGAACACTGAGCAGTTCTTC. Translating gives CAIKNTEQFF.

DNA for the CDR3: TGTGCCAGCCGGGACAGGGTGGGGGGCTACGAGCAGTACGTC. This codes for CASRDRVGGYEQYV. The V gene is TRBV2, the J gene TRBJ2-7; 9 nucleotides agree with TRBD1. V was clipped by 8 bases and J by 3 bases; unmatched bases: 8. The germline V gene encodes CDR1 SNHLY and CDR2 FYNNEI. The CDR3 extends over 14 amino acids.

CDR3 residues: CASSPGQGRDYTF. CDR3 in DNA: TGTGCCAGCAGCCCGGGACAGGGTCGAGACTACACCTTC. This chain links TRBV7-2 with TRBJ1-2; TRBD1 aligns across 9 bases. This CDR3 region has 13 residues. Germline values: CDR1 SGHTA, CDR2 FQGNSA. The junction had 8 bases not matched to a gene; V was cut back by 5 bases and J by 10 bases.

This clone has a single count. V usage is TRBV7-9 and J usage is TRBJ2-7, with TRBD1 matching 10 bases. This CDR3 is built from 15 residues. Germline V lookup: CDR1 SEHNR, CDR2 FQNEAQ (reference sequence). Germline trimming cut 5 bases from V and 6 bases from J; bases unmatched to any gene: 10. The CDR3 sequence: CASSLGTGDPTEQYF. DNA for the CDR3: TGTGCCAGCAGCCTCGGGACAGGGGATCCTACCGAGCAGTACTTC. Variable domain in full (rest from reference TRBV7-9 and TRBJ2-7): DTGVSQNPRHKITKRGQNVTFRCDPISEHNRLYWYRQTLGQGPEFLTYFQNEAQLEKSRLLSDRFSAERPKGSFSTLEIQRTEQGDSAMYLCASSLGTGDPTEQYFGPGTRLTVT.

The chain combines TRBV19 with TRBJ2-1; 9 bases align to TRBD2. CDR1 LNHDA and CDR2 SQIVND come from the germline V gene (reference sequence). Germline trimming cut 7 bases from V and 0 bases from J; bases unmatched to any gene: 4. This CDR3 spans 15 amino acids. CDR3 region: CASTLSGSSYNEQFF. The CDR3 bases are TGTGCCAGTACCCTTAGCGGGAGCTCCTACAATGAGCAGTTCTTC.

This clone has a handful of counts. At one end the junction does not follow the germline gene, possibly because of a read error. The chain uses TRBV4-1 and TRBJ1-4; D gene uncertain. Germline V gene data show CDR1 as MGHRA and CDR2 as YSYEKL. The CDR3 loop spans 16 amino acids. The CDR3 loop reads CASSQTTSSTNEKLFF. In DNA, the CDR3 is TGTGCCAGCAGCCAGACTACATCTTCAACTAATGAAAAACTGTTTTTT.

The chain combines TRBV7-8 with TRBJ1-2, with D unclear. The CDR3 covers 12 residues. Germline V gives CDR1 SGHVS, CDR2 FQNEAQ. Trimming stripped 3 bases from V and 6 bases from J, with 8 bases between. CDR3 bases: TGTGCCAGCAGCTTCGGGAGCGATGGCTACACCTTC. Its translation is CASSFGSDGYTF.

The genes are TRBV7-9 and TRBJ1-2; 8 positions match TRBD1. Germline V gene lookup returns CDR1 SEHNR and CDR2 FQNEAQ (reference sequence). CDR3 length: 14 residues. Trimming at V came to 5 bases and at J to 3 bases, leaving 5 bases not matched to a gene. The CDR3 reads CASSPTGVDYGYTF. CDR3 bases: TGTGCCAGCAGCCCGACAGGGGTTGACTATGGCTACACCTTC.

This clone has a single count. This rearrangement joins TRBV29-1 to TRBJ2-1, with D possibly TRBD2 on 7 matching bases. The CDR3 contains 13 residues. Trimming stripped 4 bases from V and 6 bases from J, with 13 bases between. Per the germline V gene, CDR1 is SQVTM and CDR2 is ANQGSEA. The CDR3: CSVGGGLLNEQFF. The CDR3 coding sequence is TGCAGCGTTGGGGGGGGGCTCCTCAATGAGCAGTTCTTC.

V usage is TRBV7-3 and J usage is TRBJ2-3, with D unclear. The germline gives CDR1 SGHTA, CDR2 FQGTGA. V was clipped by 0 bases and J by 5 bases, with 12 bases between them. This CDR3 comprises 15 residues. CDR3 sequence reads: CASSLTGRVRDTQYF. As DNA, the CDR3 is TGTGCCAGCAGCTTAACGGGTCGGGTTAGAGATACGCAGTATTTT.